This T cell receptor (beta chain) was sequenced for a study of vaccination effects on CD4 cells after COVID-19. Sequencing in the ViraFEST assay came after antigen-specific CD4+ T cells had been expanded with viral peptide pools, which were used to stimulate PBMC. Following 10 days of culture, CD4+ T cells were isolated. Nucleocapsid antibodies stayed negative before and after vaccination, showing no earlier SARS-CoV-2 infection. Data came from immunoSEQ multiplex PCR; TCRdb stores just in-frame clones and leaves some out. This sample has about 65,000 clones; roughly 76% occur once, and the top ten carry around 2.8%. This clone was detected only once. Its antigen is not identified. Whole-study results and caveats: Late post-vaccination samples showed marked contraction of infection- and vaccine-induced clones.

The sample consisted of CD4+ T cells from PBMCs cultured with HCoV-NL63 spike peptides, taken before COVID-19 vaccination. The receptor comes from a human donor who received a COVID-19 vaccine.

CDR3 protein: CASSLSVWGIGKLFF. In DNA, the CDR3 is TGTGCCAGCAGTTTGTCGGTATGGGGGATCGGAAAACTGTTTTTT. V and J are TRBV28 and TRBJ1-4; D might be TRBD1 (5 bases). The CDR3 contains 15 residues. Germline CDR1 and CDR2: MDHEN and SYDVKM. V gave up 3 bases and J gave up 10 bases, with 18 bases separating them.